This T cell receptor (beta chain) was observed in a study of cytomegalovirus exposure and HLA in healthy donors. Germline assignment: CDR1 SGDLS and CDR2 YYNGEE. CDR3 size: 16 residues. V shed 0 bases and J 4 bases; nucleotides not matched to a gene: 7. Study-level findings and limits: The tendency of first-cohort TCR clusters to co-occur in the roughly 120 validation repertoires was identified by a subsequent analysis. Many donors carried some public TCRs, although rarity characterized most TCR sequences.

Clones were sequenced by immunoSEQ multiplex PCR, and TCRdb holds only the in-frame ones, with some missing. In the table there are about 60,000 clones, 96% of which are singletons. In the case of this clone: Its antigen is currently unknown.

The sample comprised PBMCs. This TCR came from a man younger than 35 in good health and CMV-seronegative. This sequence joins TRBV9 and TRBJ2-7; the match to TRBD2 covers 10 bases. CDR3 protein: CASSVGTSGGGYEQYF. The CDR3, as DNA: TGTGCCAGCAGCGTAGGGACTAGCGGAGGAGGTTACGAGCAGTACTTC.